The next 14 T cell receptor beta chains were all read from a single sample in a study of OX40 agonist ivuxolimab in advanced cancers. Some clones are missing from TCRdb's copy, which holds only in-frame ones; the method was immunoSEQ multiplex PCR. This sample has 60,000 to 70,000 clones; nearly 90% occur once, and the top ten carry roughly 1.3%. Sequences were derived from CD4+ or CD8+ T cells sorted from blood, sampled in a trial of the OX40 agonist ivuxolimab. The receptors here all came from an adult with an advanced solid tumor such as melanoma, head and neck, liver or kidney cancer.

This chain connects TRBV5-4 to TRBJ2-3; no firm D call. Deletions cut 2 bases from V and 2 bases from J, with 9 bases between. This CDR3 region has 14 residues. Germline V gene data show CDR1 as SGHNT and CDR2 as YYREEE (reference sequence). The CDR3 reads CASSLKANTDTQYF. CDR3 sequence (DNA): TGTGCCAGCAGCTTAAAGGCAAACACAGATACGCAGTATTTT.

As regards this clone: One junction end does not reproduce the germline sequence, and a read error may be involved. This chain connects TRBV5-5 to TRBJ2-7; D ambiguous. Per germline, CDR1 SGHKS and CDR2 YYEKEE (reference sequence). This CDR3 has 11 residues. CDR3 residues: CASSLGPGAHF. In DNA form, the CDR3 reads TGTGCCAGCAGCTTGGGGCCAGGAGCACACTTC.

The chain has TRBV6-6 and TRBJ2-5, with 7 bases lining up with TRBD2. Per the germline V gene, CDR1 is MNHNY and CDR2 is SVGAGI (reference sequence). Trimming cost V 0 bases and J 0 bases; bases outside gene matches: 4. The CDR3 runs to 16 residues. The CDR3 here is CASSYSFLADQETQYF. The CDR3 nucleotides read TGTGCCAGCAGTTACTCGTTCCTAGCGGACCAAGAGACCCAGTACTTC.

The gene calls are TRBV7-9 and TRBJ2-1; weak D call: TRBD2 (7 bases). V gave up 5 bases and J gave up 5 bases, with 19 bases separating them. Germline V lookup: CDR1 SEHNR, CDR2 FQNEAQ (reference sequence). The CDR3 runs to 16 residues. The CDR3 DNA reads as TGTGCCAGCAGCCCGGGAGGCAGGGGCACGGACAATGAGCAGTTCTTC. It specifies CASSPGGRGTDNEQFF.

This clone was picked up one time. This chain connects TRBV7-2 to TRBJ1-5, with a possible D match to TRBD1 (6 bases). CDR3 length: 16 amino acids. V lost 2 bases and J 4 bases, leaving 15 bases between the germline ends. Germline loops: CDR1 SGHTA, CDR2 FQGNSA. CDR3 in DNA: TGTGCCAGCAGCTTATCCCCGGGGGGCCTGAATCAGCCCCAGCATTTT. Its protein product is CASSLSPGGLNQPQHF.

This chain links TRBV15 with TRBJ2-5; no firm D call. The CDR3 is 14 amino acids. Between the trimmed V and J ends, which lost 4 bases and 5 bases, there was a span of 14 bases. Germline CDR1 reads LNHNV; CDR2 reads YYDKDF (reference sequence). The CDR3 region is CATSNPSVGETQYF. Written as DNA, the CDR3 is TGTGCCACCAGCAACCCTAGTGTAGGGGAGACCCAGTACTTC.

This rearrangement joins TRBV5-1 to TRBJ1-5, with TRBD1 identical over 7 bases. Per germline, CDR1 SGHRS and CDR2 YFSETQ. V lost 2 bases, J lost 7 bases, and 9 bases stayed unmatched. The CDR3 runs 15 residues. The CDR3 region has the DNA TGCGCCAGCAGCTTAAGCGACAGGGATGGCCAGCCCCAGCATTTT. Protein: CASSLSDRDGQPQHF.

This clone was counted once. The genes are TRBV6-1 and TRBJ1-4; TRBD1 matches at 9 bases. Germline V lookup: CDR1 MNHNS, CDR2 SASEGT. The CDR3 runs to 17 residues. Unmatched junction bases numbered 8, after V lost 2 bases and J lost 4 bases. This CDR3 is CASSEPGQGRLNEKLFF. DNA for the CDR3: TGTGCCAGCAGTGAACCGGGACAGGGACGCCTTAATGAAAAACTGTTTTTT.

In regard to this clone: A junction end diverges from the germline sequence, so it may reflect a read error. This CDR3 reads CASSRDFLGETQYF. As DNA, the CDR3 is TGTGCTAGCAGCCGGGATTTCCTAGGGGAGACCCAGTACTTC. The chain has TRBV7-7 and TRBJ2-5; D perhaps matches TRBD2 (5 bases). From germline, CDR1 is SSHAT and CDR2 FNYEAQ (reference sequence). The CDR3 covers 14 residues.

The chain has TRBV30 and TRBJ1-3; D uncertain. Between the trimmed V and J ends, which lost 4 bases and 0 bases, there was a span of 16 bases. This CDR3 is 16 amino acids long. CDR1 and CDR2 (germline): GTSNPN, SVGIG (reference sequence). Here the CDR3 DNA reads TGTGCCTGGAAGGGTTTATACGGATCCTCTGGAAACACCATATATTTT. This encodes CAWKGLYGSSGNTIYF.

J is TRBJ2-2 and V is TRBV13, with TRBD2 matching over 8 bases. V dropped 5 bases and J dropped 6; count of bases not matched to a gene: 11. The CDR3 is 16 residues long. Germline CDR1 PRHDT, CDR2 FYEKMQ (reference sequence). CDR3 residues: CASSKRFGGAAGELFF. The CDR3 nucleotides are TGTGCCAGCAGCAAGAGGTTCGGGGGGGCGGCCGGGGAGCTGTTTTTT.

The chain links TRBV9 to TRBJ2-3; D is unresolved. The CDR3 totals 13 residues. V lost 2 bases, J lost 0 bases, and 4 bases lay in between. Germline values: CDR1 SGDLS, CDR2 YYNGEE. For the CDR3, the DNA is TGTGCCAGCAGCGTGCGTAGCACAGATACGCAGTATTTT. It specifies CASSVRSTDTQYF.

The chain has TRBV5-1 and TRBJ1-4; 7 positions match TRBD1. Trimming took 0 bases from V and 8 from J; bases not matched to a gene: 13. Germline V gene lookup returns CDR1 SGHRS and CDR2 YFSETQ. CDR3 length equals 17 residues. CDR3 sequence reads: CASSLEGALLSGEKLFF. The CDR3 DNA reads TGCGCCAGCAGCTTGGAGGGGGCGCTTCTCTCCGGAGAAAAACTGTTTTTT.

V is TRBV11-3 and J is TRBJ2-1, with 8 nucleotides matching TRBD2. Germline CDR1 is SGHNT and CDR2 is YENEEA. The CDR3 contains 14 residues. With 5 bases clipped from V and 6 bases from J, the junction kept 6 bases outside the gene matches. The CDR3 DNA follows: TGTGCCAGCAGCCGTCGACTAGCGCCCAATGAGCAGTTCTTC. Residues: CASSRRLAPNEQFF.